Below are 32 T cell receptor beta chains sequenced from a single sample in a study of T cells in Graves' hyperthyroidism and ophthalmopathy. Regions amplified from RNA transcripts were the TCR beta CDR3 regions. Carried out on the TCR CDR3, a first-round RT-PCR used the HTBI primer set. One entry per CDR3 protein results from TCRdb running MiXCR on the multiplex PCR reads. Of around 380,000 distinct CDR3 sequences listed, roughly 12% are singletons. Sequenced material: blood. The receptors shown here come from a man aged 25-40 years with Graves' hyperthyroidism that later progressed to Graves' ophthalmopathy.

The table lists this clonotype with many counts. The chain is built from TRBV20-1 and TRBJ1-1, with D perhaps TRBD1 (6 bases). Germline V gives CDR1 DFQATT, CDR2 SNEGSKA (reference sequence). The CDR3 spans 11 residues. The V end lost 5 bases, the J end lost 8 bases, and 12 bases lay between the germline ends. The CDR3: CSASVGAEAFF. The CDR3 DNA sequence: TGCAGTGCTTCGGTGGGGGCCGAAGCTTTCTTT.

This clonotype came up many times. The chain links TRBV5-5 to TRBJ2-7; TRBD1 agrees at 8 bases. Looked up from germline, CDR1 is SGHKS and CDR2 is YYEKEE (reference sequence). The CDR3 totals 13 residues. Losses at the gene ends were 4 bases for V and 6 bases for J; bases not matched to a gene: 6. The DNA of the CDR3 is TGTGCCAGCAGCCCGACAGGGGTTGGCGAGCAGTACTTC. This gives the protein CASSPTGVGEQYF.

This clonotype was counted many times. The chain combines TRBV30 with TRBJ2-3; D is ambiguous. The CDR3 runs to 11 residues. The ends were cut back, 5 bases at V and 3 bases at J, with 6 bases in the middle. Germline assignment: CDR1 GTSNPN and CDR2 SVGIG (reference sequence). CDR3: CAWADTDTQYF. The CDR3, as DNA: TGTGCCTGGGCGGATACAGATACGCAGTATTTT. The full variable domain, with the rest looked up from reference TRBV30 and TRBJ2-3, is SQTIHQWPATLVQPVGSPLSLECTVEGTSNPNLYWYRQAAGRGLQLLFYSVGIGQISSEVPQNLSASRPQDRQFILSSKKLLLSDSGFYLCAWADTDTQYFGPGTRLTVL.

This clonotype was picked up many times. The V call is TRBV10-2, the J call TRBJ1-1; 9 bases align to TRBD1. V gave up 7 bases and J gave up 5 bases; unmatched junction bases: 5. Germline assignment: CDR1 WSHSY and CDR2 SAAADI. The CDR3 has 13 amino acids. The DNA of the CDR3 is TGCGCCAGCACTATAGACAGGGGGACTGAAGCTTTCTTT. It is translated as CASTIDRGTEAFF.

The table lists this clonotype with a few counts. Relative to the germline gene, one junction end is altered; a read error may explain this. This CDR3 reads CATSPQGLELFF. Written as DNA, the CDR3 is TGTGCCACCTCACCCCAGGGGCTAGAACTGTTTTTT. The rearrangement joins TRBV18 to TRBJ1-4, with a possible D match to TRBD1 (6 bases). This CDR3 spans 12 amino acids. Looked up from germline, CDR1 is KGHSH and CDR2 is LQKENI. Using reference TRBV18 and TRBJ1-4 for the parts outside the CDR3, the full variable domain is NAGVMQNPRHLVRRRGQEARLRCSPMKGHSHVYWYRQLPEEGLKFMVYLQKENIIDESGMPKERFSAEFPKEGPSILRIQQVVRGDSAAYFCATSPQGLELFFGSGTQLSVL.

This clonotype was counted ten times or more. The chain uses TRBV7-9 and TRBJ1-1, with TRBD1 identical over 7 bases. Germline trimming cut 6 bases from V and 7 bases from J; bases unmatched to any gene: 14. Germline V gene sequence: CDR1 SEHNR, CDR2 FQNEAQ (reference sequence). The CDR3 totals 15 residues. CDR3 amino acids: CASRPMWTGLGEAFF. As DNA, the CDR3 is TGTGCCAGCAGACCGATGTGGACAGGTTTGGGTGAAGCTTTCTTT.

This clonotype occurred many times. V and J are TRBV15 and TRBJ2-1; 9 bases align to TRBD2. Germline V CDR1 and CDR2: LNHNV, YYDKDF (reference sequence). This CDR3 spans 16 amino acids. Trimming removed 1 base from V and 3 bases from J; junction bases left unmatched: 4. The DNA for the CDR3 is TGTGCCACCAGCAGAGGCAGCGGGGGGTTCTACAATGAGCAGTTCTTC. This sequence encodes CATSRGSGGFYNEQFF.

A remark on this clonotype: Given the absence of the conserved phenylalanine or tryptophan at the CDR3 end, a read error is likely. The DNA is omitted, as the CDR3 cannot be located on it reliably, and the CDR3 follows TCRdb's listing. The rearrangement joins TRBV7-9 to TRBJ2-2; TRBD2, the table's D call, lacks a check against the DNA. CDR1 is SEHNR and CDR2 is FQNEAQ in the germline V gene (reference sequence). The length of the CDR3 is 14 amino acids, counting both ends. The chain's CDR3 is CATSGTSSSGELFL.

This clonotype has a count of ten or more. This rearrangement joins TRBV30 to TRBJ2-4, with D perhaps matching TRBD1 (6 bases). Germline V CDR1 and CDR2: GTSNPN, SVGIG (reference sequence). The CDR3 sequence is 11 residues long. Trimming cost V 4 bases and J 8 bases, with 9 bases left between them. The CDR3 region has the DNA TGTGCCTGGACAGGGGCGGACATTCAGTACTTC. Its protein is CAWTGADIQYF. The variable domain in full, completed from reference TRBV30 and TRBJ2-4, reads SQTIHQWPATLVQPVGSPLSLECTVEGTSNPNLYWYRQAAGRGLQLLFYSVGIGQISSEVPQNLSASRPQDRQFILSSKKLLLSDSGFYLCAWTGADIQYFGAGTRLSVL.

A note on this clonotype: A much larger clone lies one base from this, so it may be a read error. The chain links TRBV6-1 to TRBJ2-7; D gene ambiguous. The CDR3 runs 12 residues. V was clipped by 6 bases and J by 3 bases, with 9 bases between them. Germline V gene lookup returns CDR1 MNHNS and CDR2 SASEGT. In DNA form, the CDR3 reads TGTGCCAGCAGCATAGCAGTCTACGAGCAGTACTTC. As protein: CASSIAVYEQYF.

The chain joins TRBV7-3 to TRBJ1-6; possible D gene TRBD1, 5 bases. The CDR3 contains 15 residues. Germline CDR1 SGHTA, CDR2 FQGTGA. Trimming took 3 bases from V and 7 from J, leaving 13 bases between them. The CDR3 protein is CASSLGPTRNSPLHF. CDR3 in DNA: TGTGCCAGCAGCTTGGGACCTACAAGGAATTCACCCCTCCACTTT.

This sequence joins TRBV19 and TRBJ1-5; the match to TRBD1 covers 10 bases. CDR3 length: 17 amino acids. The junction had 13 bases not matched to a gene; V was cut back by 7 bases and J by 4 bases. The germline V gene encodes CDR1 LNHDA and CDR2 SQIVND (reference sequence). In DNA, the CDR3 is TGTGCCAGTACCAAGGGCAAGGGACAGGGGCGTAATCAGCCCCAGCATTTT. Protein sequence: CASTKGKGQGRNQPQHF.

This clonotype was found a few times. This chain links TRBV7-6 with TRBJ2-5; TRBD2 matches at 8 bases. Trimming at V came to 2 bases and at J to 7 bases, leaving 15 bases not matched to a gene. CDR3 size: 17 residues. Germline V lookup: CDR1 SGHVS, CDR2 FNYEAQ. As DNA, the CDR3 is TGTGCCAGCAGCTTACTTCAAGCGGGGGCGCCAAGGGGGACCCAGTACTTC. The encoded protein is CASSLLQAGAPRGTQYF.

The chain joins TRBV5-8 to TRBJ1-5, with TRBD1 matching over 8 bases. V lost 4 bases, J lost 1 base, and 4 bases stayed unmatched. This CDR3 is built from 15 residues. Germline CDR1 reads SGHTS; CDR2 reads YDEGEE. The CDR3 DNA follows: TGTGCCAGCAGCGCAGGACAGGGAAGCAATCAGCCCCAGCATTTT. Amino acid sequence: CASSAGQGSNQPQHF.

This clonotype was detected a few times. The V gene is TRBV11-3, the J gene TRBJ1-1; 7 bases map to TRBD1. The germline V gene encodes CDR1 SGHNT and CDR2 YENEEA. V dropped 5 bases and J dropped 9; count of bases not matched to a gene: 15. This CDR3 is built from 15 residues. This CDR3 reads CASSPGQRTGGQAFF. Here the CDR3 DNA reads TGTGCCAGCAGCCCGGGACAGAGGACCGGGGGGCAAGCTTTCTTT.

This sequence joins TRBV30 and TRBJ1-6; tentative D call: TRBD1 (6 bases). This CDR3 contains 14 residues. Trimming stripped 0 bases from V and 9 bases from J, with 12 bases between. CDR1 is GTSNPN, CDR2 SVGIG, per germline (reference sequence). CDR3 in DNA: TGTGCCTGGAGTGTATGGGGGGCGCGTTCACCCCTCCACTTT. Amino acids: CAWSVWGARSPLHF. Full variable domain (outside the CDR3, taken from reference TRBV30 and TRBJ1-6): SQTIHQWPATLVQPVGSPLSLECTVEGTSNPNLYWYRQAAGRGLQLLFYSVGIGQISSEVPQNLSASRPQDRQFILSSKKLLLSDSGFYLCAWSVWGARSPLHFGNGTRLTVT.

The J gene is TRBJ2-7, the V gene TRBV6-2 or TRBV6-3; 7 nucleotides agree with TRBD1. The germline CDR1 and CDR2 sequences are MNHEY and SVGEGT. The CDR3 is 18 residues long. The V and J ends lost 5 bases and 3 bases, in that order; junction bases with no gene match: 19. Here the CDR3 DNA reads TGTGCCAGCAGTCAACCGGGACAGTTTTTCGGTTTATTCTACGAGCAGTACTTC. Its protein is CASSQPGQFFGLFYEQYF.

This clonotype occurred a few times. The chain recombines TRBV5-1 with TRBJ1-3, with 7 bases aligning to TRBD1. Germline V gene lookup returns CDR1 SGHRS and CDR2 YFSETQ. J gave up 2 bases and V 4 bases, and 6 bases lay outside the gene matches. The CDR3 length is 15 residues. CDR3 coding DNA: TGCGCCAGCAGCCTGGACGGGACAGCTGGAAACACCATATATTTT. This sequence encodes CASSLDGTAGNTIYF.

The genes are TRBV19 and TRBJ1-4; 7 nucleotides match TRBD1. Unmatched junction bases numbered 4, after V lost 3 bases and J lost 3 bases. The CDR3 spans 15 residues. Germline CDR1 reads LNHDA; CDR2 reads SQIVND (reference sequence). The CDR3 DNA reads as TGTGCCAGTAGTATCGGACAGGTACCTAATGAAAAACTGTTTTTT. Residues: CASSIGQVPNEKLFF. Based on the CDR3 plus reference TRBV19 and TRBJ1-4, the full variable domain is DGGITQSPKYLFRKEGQNVTLSCEQNLNHDAMYWYRQDPGQGLRLIYYSQIVNDFQKGDIAEGYSVSREKKESFPLTVTSAQKNPTAFYLCASSIGQVPNEKLFFGSGTQLSVL.

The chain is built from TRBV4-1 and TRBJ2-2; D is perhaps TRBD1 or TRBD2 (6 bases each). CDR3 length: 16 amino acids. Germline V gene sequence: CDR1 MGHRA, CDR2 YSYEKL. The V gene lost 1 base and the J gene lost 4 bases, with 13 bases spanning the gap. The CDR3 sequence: CASSQVFEGGTGELFF. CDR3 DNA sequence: TGCGCCAGCAGCCAAGTGTTTGAGGGGGGCACCGGGGAGCTGTTTTTT.

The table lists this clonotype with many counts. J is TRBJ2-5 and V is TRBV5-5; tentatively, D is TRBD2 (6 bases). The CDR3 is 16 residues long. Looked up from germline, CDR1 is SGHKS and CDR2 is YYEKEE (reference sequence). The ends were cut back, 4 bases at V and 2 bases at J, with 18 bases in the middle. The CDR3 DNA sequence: TGTGCCAGCAGCCCACTCCAGACTAGTCGGCAAGAGACCCAGTACTTC. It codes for CASSPLQTSRQETQYF.

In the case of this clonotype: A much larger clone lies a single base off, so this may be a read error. The CDR3 nucleotides are TGTGCCGGCAGCTTCCTAGGGGAGTCCGATACGCAGTATTTT. As protein: CAGSFLGESDTQYF. The V call is TRBV5-8, the J call TRBJ2-3, with D possibly called TRBD1 or TRBD2 (5 bases each). This CDR3 has 14 amino acids. CDR1 and CDR2 from the germline V gene are SGHTS and YDEGEE. The full variable domain, its missing parts supplied by reference TRBV5-8 and TRBJ2-3, is EAGVTQSPTHLIKTRGQQATLRCSPISGHTSVYWYQQALGLGLQFLLWYDEGEERNRGNFPPRFSGRQFPNYSSELNVNALELEDSALYLCAGSFLGESDTQYFGPGTRLTVL.

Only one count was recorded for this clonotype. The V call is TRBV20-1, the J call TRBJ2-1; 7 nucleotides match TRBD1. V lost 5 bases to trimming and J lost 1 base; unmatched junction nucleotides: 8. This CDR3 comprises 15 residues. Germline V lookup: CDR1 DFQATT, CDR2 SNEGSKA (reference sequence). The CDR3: CSAPDRPPSYNEQFF. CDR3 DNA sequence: TGCAGTGCTCCGGACAGGCCCCCTTCCTACAATGAGCAGTTCTTC.

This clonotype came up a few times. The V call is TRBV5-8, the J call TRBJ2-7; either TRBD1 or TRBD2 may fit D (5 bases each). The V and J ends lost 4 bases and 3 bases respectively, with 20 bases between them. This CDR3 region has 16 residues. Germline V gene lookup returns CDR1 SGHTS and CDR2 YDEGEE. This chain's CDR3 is CASSPLSPGTFYEQYF. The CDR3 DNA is TGTGCCAGCAGCCCCCTCTCGCCAGGGACCTTCTACGAGCAGTACTTC.

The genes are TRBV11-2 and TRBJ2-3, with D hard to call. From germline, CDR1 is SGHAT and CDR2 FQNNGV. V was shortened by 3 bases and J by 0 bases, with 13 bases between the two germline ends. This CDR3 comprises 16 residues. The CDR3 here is CASSFRASSSTDTQYF. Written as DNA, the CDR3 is TGTGCCAGCAGCTTCCGGGCCTCTTCAAGCACAGATACGCAGTATTTT. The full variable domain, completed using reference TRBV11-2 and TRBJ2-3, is EAGVAQSPRYKIIEKRQSVAFWCNPISGHATLYWYQQILGQGPKLLIQFQNNGVVDDSQLPKDRFSAERLKGVDSTLKIQPAKLEDSAVYLCASSFRASSSTDTQYFGPGTRLTVL.

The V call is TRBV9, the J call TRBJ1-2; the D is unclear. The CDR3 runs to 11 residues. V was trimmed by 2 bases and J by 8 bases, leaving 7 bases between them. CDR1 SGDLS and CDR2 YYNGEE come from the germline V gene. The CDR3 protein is CASSVGWGYTF. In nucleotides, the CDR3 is TGTGCCAGCAGCGTGGGTTGGGGCTACACCTTC.

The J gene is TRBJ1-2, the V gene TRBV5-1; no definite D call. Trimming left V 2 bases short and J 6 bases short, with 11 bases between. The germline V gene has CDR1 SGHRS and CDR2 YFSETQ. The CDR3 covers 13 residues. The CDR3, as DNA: TGCGCCAGCAGCTTAGGGTCCCTCCATGGCTACACCTTC. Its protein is CASSLGSLHGYTF.

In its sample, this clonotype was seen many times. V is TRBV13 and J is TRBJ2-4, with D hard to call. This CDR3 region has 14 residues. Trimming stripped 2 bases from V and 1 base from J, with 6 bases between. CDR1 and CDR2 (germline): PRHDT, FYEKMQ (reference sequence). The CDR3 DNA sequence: TGTGCCAGCAGCTTATTCGCCGCCAAAAACATTCAGTACTTC. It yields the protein CASSLFAAKNIQYF.

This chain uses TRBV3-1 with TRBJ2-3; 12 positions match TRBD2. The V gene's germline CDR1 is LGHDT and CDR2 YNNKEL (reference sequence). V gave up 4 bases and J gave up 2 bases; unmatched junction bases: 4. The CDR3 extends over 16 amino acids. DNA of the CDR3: TGTGCCAGCAGCCTATGGACTAGCGGGAACACAGATACGCAGTATTTT. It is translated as CASSLWTSGNTDTQYF.

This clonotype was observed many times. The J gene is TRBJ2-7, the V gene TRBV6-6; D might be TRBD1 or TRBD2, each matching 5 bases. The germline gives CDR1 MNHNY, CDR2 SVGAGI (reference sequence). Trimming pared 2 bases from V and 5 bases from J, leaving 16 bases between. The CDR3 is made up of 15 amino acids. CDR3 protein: CASSYAGTARDEQYF. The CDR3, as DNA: TGTGCCAGCAGTTACGCCGGGACGGCCCGCGACGAGCAGTACTTC.

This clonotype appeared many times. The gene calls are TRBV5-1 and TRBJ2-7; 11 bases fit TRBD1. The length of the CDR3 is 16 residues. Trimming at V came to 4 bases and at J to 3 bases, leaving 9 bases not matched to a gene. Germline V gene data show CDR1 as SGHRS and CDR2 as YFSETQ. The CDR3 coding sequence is TGCGCCAGCAGCCACTCCGGGACAGGGGGACTCTACGAGCAGTACTTC. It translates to CASSHSGTGGLYEQYF.

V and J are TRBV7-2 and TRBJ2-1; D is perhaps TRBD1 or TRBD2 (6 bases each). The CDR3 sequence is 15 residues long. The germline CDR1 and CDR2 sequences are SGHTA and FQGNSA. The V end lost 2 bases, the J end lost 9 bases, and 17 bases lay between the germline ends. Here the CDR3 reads CASSLTRGLRSEQFF. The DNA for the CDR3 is TGTGCCAGCAGCTTAACTCGGGGGCTGCGATCTGAGCAGTTCTTC.